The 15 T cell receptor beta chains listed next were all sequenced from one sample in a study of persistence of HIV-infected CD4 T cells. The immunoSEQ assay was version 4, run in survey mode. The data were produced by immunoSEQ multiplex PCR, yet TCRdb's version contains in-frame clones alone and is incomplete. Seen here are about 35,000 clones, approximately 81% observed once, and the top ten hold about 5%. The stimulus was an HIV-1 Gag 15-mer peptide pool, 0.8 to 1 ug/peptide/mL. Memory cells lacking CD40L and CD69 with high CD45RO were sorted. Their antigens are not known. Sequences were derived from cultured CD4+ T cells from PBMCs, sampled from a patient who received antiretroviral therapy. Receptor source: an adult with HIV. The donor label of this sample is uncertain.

The CDR3 protein is CASSPKGGTEAFF. DNA of the CDR3: TGTGCCAGCAGTCCAAAAGGGGGTACTGAAGCTTTCTTT. The J gene is TRBJ1-1, the V gene TRBV12-3 or TRBV12-4; D is perhaps TRBD1 (6 bases). This CDR3 is built from 13 residues. The V end was cut by 5 bases, the J end by 5 bases, with 12 bases between.

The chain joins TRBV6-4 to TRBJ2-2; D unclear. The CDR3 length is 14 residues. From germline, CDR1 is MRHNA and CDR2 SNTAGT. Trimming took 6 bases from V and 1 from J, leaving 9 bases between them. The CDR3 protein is CASRRTENTGELFF. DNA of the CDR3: TGTGCCAGCAGAAGGACGGAGAACACCGGGGAGCTGTTTTTT.

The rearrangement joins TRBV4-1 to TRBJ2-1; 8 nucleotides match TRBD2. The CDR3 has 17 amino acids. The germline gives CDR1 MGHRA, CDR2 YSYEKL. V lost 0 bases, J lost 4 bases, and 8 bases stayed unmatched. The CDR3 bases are TGCGCCAGCAGCCAAGACTTTAGCGGGGCTCCTTACAATGAGCAGTTCTTC. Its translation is CASSQDFSGAPYNEQFF.

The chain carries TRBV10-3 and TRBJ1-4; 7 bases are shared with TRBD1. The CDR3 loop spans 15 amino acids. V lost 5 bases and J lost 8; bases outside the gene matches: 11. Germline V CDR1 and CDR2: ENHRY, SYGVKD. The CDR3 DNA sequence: TGTGCCATCAGTAGTGGCCAGGGGGATGGAGAAAAACTGTTTTTT. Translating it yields CAISSGQGDGEKLFF.

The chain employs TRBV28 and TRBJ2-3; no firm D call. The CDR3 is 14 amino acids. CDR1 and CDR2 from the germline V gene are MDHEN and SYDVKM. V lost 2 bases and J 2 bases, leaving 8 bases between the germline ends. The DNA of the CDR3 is TGTGCCAGCAGTTTAGGCCGGACCACAGATACGCAGTATTTT. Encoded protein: CASSLGRTTDTQYF.

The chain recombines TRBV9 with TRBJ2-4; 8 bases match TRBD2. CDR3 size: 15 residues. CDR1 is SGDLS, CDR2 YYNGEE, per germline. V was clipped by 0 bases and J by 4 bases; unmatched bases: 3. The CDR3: CASSVGAGVKNIQYF. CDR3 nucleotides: TGTGCCAGCAGCGTAGGAGCGGGGGTTAAAAACATTCAGTACTTC.

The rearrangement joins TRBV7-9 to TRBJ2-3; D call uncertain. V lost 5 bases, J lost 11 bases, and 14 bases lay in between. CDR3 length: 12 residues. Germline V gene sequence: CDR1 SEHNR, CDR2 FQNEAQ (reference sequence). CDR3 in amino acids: CASSRAGSGQYF. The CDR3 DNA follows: TGTGCCAGCAGCCGAGCCGGGTCAGGGCAGTATTTT.

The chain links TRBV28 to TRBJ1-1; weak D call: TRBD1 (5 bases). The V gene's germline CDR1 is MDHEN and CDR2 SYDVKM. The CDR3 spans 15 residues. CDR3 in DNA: TGTGTGGTAAGGGGATTCGCCGACATGAACACTGAAGCTTTCTTT. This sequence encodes CVVRGFADMNTEAFF.

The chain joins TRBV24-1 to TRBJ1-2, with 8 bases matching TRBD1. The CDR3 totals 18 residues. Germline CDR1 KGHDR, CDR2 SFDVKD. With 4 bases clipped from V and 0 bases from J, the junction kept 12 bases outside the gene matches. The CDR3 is CATSESRPGTGSNYGYTF. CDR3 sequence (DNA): TGTGCCACCAGTGAATCCCGGCCCGGGACAGGATCTAACTATGGCTACACCTTC.

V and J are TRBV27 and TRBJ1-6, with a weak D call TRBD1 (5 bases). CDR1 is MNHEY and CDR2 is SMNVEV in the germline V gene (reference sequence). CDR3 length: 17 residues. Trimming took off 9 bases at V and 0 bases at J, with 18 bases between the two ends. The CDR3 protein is CASHPGPASSYNSPLHF. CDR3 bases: TGTGCCAGTCATCCGGGACCGGCGAGCTCCTATAATTCACCCCTCCACTTT.

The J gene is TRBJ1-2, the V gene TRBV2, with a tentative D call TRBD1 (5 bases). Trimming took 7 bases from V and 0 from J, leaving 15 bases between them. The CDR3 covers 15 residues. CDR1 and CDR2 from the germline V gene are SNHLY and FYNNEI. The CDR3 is CASNRDRVSNYGYTF. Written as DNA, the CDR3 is TGTGCCAGCAACCGAGACAGAGTTTCTAACTATGGCTACACCTTC. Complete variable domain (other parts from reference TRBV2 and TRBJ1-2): EPEVTQTPSHQVTQMGQEVILRCVPISNHLYFYWYRQILGQKVEFLVSFYNNEISEKSEIFDDQFSVERPDGSNFTLKIRSTKLEDSAMYFCASNRDRVSNYGYTFGSGTRLTVV.

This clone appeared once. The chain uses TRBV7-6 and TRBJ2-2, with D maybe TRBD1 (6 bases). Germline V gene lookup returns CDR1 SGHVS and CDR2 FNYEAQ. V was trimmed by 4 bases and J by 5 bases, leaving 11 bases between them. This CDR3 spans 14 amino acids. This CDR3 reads CASSSRTATGELFF. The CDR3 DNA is TGTGCCAGCAGCTCAAGGACAGCAACCGGGGAGCTGTTTTTT.

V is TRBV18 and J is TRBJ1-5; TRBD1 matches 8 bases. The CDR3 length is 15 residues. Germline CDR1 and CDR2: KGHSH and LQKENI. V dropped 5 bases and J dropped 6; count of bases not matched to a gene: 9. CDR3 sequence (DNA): TGTGCCAGCTCAGCGGACAGGGCTCAAGGTCAGCCCCAGCATTTT. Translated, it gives CASSADRAQGQPQHF.

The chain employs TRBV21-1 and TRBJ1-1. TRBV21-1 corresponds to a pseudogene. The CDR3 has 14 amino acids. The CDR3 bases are TGTGCCAGCCGGCCGGGGAGAGGGGACACTGAAGCTTTCTTT. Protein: CASRPGRGDTEAFF.

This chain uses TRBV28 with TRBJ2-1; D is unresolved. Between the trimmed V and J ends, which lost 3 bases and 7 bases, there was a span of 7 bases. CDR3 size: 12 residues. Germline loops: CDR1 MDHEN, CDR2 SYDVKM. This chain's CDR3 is CASSFEVNEQFF. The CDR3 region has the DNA TGTGCCAGCAGTTTTGAGGTTAATGAGCAGTTCTTC.